The entry below describes one TCR beta chain. Time point defined: baseline, week 1 (first vaccination visit). The treatment was: pre-vaccination baseline after standard-of-care therapy. New WHO grade 3 or 4 astrocytomas that were IDH1-mutant and ATRX-lost had been found in donors. This sample is drawn from a study of a mutant IDH1 vaccine in newly diagnosed glioma. Some clones are missing from TCRdb's copy, which holds only in-frame ones; the method was immunoSEQ multiplex PCR. The sample includes around 88,000 clones, around 80% of them seen just once. Trimming at V came to 4 bases and at J to 4 bases, leaving 8 bases not matched to a gene. The CDR3 extends over 15 amino acids. The germline CDR1 and CDR2 sequences are SGHTA and FQGNSA.

The specimen was PBMCs, collected from a glioma patient treated with radiotherapy, temozolomide or both. The TCR sequence derives from a man aged 35-49 years with glioma. This chain joins TRBV7-2 and TRBJ2-7; 9 nucleotides align to TRBD1. The CDR3: CASSSPGTGLYEQYF. The DNA of the CDR3 is TGTGCCAGCAGCTCACCAGGGACAGGGTTGTACGAGCAGTACTTC.